This TCR beta chain appears in the sequencing data of a study of blood T cell repertoires in COVID-19. The wider study: The origin of the acute and convalescent COVID-19 samples was the United States, Italy and Spain. T cells, B-cell-depleted T cells, or PBMCs provided the cDNA or gDNA that served as material.

Original handling: Estimated nucleated cell counts came from reference gene primer amplification. Only in-frame clones appear in the TCRdb table, and some are missing; sequencing was by immunoSEQ multiplex PCR. V, J and clone size were drawn from that table, and D and trimming were deduced from the DNA. The table has over 110,000 clones, around 81% seen once. From germline, CDR1 is SGHTA and CDR2 FQGTGA. CDR3 length: 13 amino acids. Trimming removed 5 bases at V and 1 base at J, with 8 bases between. The chain couples TRBV7-3 to TRBJ2-5; D is undetermined. The sample taken for sequencing was peripheral blood. The sequence was obtained from a human donor in a cohort sampled during active COVID-19. The CDR3 bases are TGTGCCAGCAGCAAACAAACCCAAGAGACCCAGTACTTC. Translating gives CASSKQTQETQYF.